The TCR beta chain described here comes from a study of early T cells in non-severe SARS-CoV-2 infection. As for the study in general: Chains were not paired, and sequencing was done on bulk RNA from unsorted whole blood.

V was shortened by 4 bases and J by 1 base, with 8 bases between the two germline ends. Germline CDR1 and CDR2: MNHEY and SVGEGT. This CDR3 is 13 amino acids long. TCRdb used MiXCR to reprocess the 5' RACE reads, holding one entry per CDR3 protein. The sample records more than 65,000 distinct CDR3 sequences, around an eighth being singletons. To note about this clonotype: Antigen specificity is unknown.

Notes on the study in general: Anti-spike CD8 specificities were favored by VDJdb matching, whose results missed private and CD4 specificities.

The sequences come from whole blood, collected at baseline. The chain has TRBV6-2 or TRBV6-3 and TRBJ2-7; D not certain. The clonotype comes from an adult who was a healthcare worker with PCR-confirmed SARS-CoV-2 infection or an uninfected control (not recorded which). CDR3 sequence: CASSSLGSYEQYF. Written as DNA, the CDR3 is TGTGCCAGCAGTTCCCTAGGTTCCTACGAGCAGTACTTC.